The clone carrying this TCR beta chain was seen a few times. The antigen remains undetermined. These data come from a study of blood T cells in healthy people across ages. The authors ran a second PCR of about 6 to 12 cycles using a sample-barcoded 5' primer and a J-beta primer mix. MiXCR, applied by TCRdb to the 5' RACE reads, yields one record per CDR3 protein. The data contain some 1,500,000 distinct CDR3 sequences, about 42% of them seen just once; the ten biggest clones take up around 4%. Regarding the study as a whole: Underestimates were what the diversity estimates from one million T cells were considered to be.

CDR3 length: 16 residues. The germline V and J ends were trimmed by 2 bases and 4 bases, with 20 bases remaining between them. Per germline, CDR1 DFQATT and CDR2 SNEGSKA (reference sequence). The sequencing sample was made of blood. The sequence derives from a woman aged 18-29 years in good health. The chain couples TRBV20-1 to TRBJ1-2; D call uncertain. This CDR3 is CSARSLDPTVLYGYTF. CDR3 bases: TGCAGTGCTAGATCATTGGATCCTACGGTCCTCTATGGCTACACCTTC.